These 6 T cell receptor beta chains were all obtained from the same sample, sequenced in a study of CD8+ T cells in alopecia areata. RNA, once extracted, was reverse transcribed into cDNA for use as the sequencing template. The assay was immunoSEQ multiplex PCR, and TCRdb's table has in-frame clones only and misses some. The data contain 85,000 to 110,000 clones, approximately 52% of them singletons. Sequences were obtained from CD4+ T cells sorted from blood. The receptors here all came from a human donor in good health.

A single count supports this clone. The rearrangement links TRBV25-1 to TRBJ1-4; D possibly corresponds to TRBD1 (6 bases). The CDR3 runs to 15 residues. Trimming removed 3 bases from V and 1 base from J, with 9 bases in between. Per the germline V gene, CDR1 is MGHDK and CDR2 is SYGVNS. The CDR3 spells CASSERQETNEKLFF. The CDR3 DNA follows: TGTGCCAGCAGTGAGAGACAGGAAACTAATGAAAAACTGTTTTTT. The full variable domain, with the rest looked up from reference TRBV25-1 and TRBJ1-4, is EADIYQTPRYLVIGTGKKITLECSQTMGHDKMYWYQQDPGMELHLIHYSYGVNSTEKGDLSSESTVSRIRTEHFPLTLESARPSHTSQYLCASSERQETNEKLFFGSGTQLSVL.

This clone was observed a few times. This chain uses TRBV5-6 with TRBJ2-2; D gene ambiguous. Trimming stripped 2 bases from V and 5 bases from J, with 7 bases between. The CDR3 has 13 amino acids. In germline, CDR1 is SGHDT, CDR2 YYEEEE. The CDR3 protein is CASSFSVTGELFF. CDR3 bases: TGTGCCAGCAGCTTTTCCGTGACCGGGGAGCTGTTTTTT.

This chain joins TRBV29-1 and TRBJ1-2; 8 bases are shared with TRBD1. Germline loops: CDR1 SQVTM, CDR2 ANQGSEA. The CDR3 is made up of 12 amino acids. After removal of 6 bases from V and 6 bases from J, the junction contained 6 bases not matched to a gene. The CDR3 bases are TGCAGCGTAGTCGGACAGGGCCATGGCTACACCTTC. It codes for CSVVGQGHGYTF.

V is TRBV7-9 and J is TRBJ1-1; 7 bases are shared with TRBD1. Germline V gene data show CDR1 as SEHNR and CDR2 as FQNEAQ (reference sequence). This CDR3 contains 14 residues. The trim removed 5 bases at V and 3 bases at J, leaving 6 bases unmatched. The CDR3 is CASSRQTGDTEAFF. CDR3 bases: TGTGCCAGCAGCAGGCAAACAGGGGACACTGAAGCTTTCTTT.

The V and J genes are TRBV5-6 and TRBJ1-1, with D possibly matching TRBD1 (5 bases). CDR1 and CDR2 from the germline V gene are SGHDT and YYEEEE. V shed 5 bases and J shed 0 bases, with 14 bases lying between them. The CDR3 is made up of 15 amino acids. In nucleotides, the CDR3 is TGTGCCAGCAGTCCGGCCGGCAGGGTGAACACTGAAGCTTTCTTT. Residues: CASSPAGRVNTEAFF.

The chain links TRBV6-6 to TRBJ2-5; D is ambiguous. This CDR3 contains 10 residues. V shed 6 bases and J shed 1 base, with 0 bases lying between them. Germline CDR1 reads MNHNY; CDR2 reads SVGAGI (reference sequence). Here the CDR3 DNA reads TGTGCCAGCAGCCAAGAGACCCAGTACTTC. Translating gives CASSQETQYF.